A selection of T cell receptor beta chains follows, all from one sample in a study of PD-L1 blockade in urothelial cancer. Libraries were prepared by immunoSEQ multiplex PCR; TCRdb keeps only in-frame clonotypes and omits some of them. Among some 22,000 clones, roughly 90% were seen once, and the ten largest hold about 16%. The input for sequencing was PBMCs, taken around atezolizumab (anti-PD-L1) treatment. The receptors were sampled from a woman aged 55-75 years with urothelial cancer. The CDR3 runs from the conserved cysteine through the conserved F or W. The order of the fields is D gene, clone size, J gene, V gene, CDR3 protein, CDR3 DNA. A D gene is named only where the DNA matches it firmly. Part of the rows lack a size; the others show once, few, many or a class for expanded clones.

>TRBD2|.|TRBJ2-5|TRBV28
CASSLPRVAGERETQYF
TGTGCCAGCAGTTTACCCCGTGTAGCGGGAGAAAGAGAGACCCAGTACTTC
>TRBD1|.|TRBJ2-1|TRBV4-1
CASSLGTGGSEQFF
TGCGCCAGCAGCCTAGGGACAGGGGGAAGTGAGCAGTTCTTC
>.|.|TRBJ2-7|TRBV5-1
CASSLGGGHLSEQYF
TGCGCCAGCAGCTTGGGCGGCGGGCACCTTTCCGAGCAGTACTTC
>TRBD1|.|TRBJ2-2|TRBV18
CASSPPGQGVAGELFF
TGTGCCAGCTCACCACCGGGACAGGGGGTAGCCGGGGAGCTGTTTTTT
>.|.|TRBJ1-2|TRBV28
CASSYNGRVGYGYTF
TGTGCCAGCAGTTATAATGGCAGGGTTGGCTATGGCTACACCTTC
>.|.|TRBJ2-5|TRBV27
CASSISRVQETQYF
TGTGCCAGCAGTATATCCAGGGTGCAAGAGACCCAGTACTTC
>TRBD2|.|TRBJ2-2|TRBV2
CASSEGGEREATGELFF
TGTGCCAGCAGTGAAGGAGGGGAGCGGGAGGCCACCGGGGAGCTGTTTTTT
>TRBD1|.|TRBJ2-1|TRBV4-1
CASSQGGAGGYNEQFF
TGCGCCAGCAGCCAAGGAGGGGCAGGGGGCTACAATGAGCAGTTCTTC
>TRBD2|once|TRBJ2-7|TRBV28
CASSETSGSSYEQYF
TGTGCCAGCAGCGAGACTAGCGGGAGTTCCTACGAGCAGTACTTC
>TRBD2|.|TRBJ2-3|TRBV10-2
CASSDPAGGLDTQYF
TGCGCCAGCAGTGACCCTGCGGGAGGGTTAGATACGCAGTATTTT
>.|.|TRBJ2-1|TRBV29-1
CSGDDGGYNEQFF
TGCAGCGGGGACGACGGGGGATACAATGAGCAGTTCTTC
>TRBD1|once|TRBJ2-1|TRBV11-2
CASSGRGDRGRNEQFF
TGTGCCAGCAGCGGTCGGGGGGACAGGGGCCGAAATGAGCAGTTCTTC
>.|.|TRBJ1-5|TRBV13
CASSAFTEPFRGQHF
TGTGCCAGCAGCGCCTTTACCGAACCCTTCCGCGGCCAGCATTTT
>.|.|TRBJ1-3|TRBV18
CASSPGYSGNTIYF
TGTGCCAGCTCACCGGGCTACTCTGGAAACACCATATATTTT
>TRBD1|.|TRBJ2-1|TRBV5-5
CASRGQGKNEQFF
TGTGCCAGCCGGGGACAGGGAAAAAATGAGCAGTTCTTC
>.|few|TRBJ2-1|TRBV9
CASSVDGEQINEQFF
TGTGCCAGCAGCGTAGACGGGGAACAGATCAATGAGCAGTTCTTC
>TRBD1|.|TRBJ1-2|TRBV11-2
CASSPGQFYGYTF
TGTGCCAGCAGCCCGGGACAGTTCTATGGCTACACCTTC
>.|.|TRBJ2-7|TRBV28
CASSFPRTAPTYEQYF
TGTGCCAGCAGTTTCCCCCGGACAGCCCCGACCTACGAGCAGTACTTC
>TRBD2|.|TRBJ2-2|TRBV5-4
CASSPRTSGNTGELFF
TGTGCCAGCAGCCCCAGGACTAGCGGGAACACCGGGGAGCTGTTTTTT
>TRBD2|.|TRBJ2-2|TRBV19
CASSTGLVSGELFF
TGTGCCAGTAGTACGGGACTAGTCTCCGGGGAGCTGTTTTTT
>.|.|TRBJ2-7|TRBV7-9
CASTQADFPYEQYF
TGTGCCAGCACCCAAGCGGACTTTCCTTACGAGCAGTACTTC
>.|few|TRBJ1-4|TRBV28
CASKTGRPPLGLFF
TGTGCCAGCAAGACAGGCAGGCCGCCCTTGGGACTGTTTTTT
>TRBD2|.|TRBJ2-1|TRBV7-2
CASSLAASGANEQFF
TGTGCCAGCAGCTTAGCGGCTAGCGGAGCAAATGAGCAGTTCTTC
>.|once|TRBJ2-5|TRBV4-2
CASSQEMGGGGETQYF
TGTGCCAGCAGCCAAGAGATGGGGGGAGGAGGGGAGACCCAGTACTTC
>.|once|TRBJ2-7|TRBV27
CASSLLLGPYEQYF
TGTGCCAGCAGTTTATTGCTGGGCCCATACGAGCAGTACTTC
>.|.|TRBJ2-5|TRBV14
CASSQGLRVWETQYF
TGTGCCAGCAGCCAAGGCCTCCGGGTCTGGGAGACCCAGTACTTC
>TRBD1|.|TRBJ1-5|TRBV28
CASRLTGRNQPQHF
TGTGCCAGCAGATTGACAGGGAGGAATCAGCCCCAGCATTTT
>TRBD1|few|TRBJ1-3|TRBV7-2
CASSAGTGAGNTIYF
TGTGCCAGCAGCGCCGGGACAGGGGCTGGAAACACCATATATTTT
>.|.|TRBJ1-1|TRBV28
CASSPVVGGARGEAFF
TGTGCCAGCAGTCCGGTGGTGGGGGGGGCTCGGGGTGAAGCTTTCTTT
>TRBD2|.|TRBJ2-1|TRBV27
CASSPIPRSGAGYNEQFF
TGTGCCAGCAGTCCCATCCCGCGTAGCGGGGCCGGCTACAATGAGCAGTTCTTC
>.|.|TRBJ2-7|TRBV18
CASSGRKLAYEQYF
TGTGCCAGCTCAGGTCGGAAGCTAGCCTACGAGCAGTACTTC
>TRBD1|.|TRBJ2-6|TRBV5-4
CASSSLTGKLLSSGANVLTF
TGTGCCAGCAGCTCACTGACAGGGAAGCTCCTCAGCTCTGGGGCCAACGTCCTGACTTTC
>TRBD1|.|TRBJ1-3|TRBV29-1
CSASRDRAGNTIYF
TGCAGCGCTAGCAGGGACAGGGCTGGAAACACCATATATTTT
>.|once|TRBJ2-1|TRBV9
CASSGPGYRGEQFF
TGTGCCAGCAGCGGCCCGGGATATCGGGGTGAGCAGTTCTTC
>.|.|TRBJ1-4|TRBV7-2
CASSLAPGGGGVYEKLFF
TGTGCCAGCAGCTTAGCCCCTGGTGGGGGGGGTGTATATGAAAAACTGTTTTTT
>.|.|TRBJ2-3|TRBV29-1
CSVRQGTDTQYF
TGCAGCGTTAGACAGGGCACAGATACGCAGTATTTT
>TRBD1|.|TRBJ2-7|TRBV6-5
CASSFGQVNDEQYF
TGTGCCAGCAGTTTCGGACAGGTGAACGACGAGCAGTACTTC
>TRBD1|.|TRBJ1-4|TRBV5-1
CASSSQGANEKLFF
TGCGCCAGCAGCTCCCAGGGGGCGAATGAAAAACTGTTTTTT
>.|.|TRBJ2-3|TRBV15
CATRPSAGWDTQYF
TGTGCCACCAGACCAAGCGCGGGTTGGGATACGCAGTATTTT
>TRBD1|few|TRBJ1-1|TRBV30
CAWSVLGTGLTEAFF
TGTGCCTGGAGTGTACTAGGGACAGGGCTAACTGAAGCTTTCTTT
>.|.|TRBJ2-2|TRBV28
CASSLGGGNTGELFF
TGTGCCAGCAGTTTGGGCGGGGGCAACACCGGGGAGCTGTTTTTT
>.|.|TRBJ2-1|TRBV2
CASSKLRDNEQFF
TGTGCCAGCAGTAAACTTCGGGACAATGAGCAGTTCTTC
>TRBD1|.|TRBJ2-7|TRBV29-1
CSVEGTGGTYEQYF
TGCAGCGTTGAAGGAACAGGGGGGACCTACGAGCAGTACTTC
>.|once|TRBJ2-6|TRBV29-1
CSVLVSYGANVLTF
TGCAGCGTTCTCGTTAGTTATGGGGCCAACGTCCTGACTTTC
>TRBD1|few|TRBJ2-7|TRBV7-6
CASSPSRDRDEQYF
TGTGCCAGCAGCCCGTCCCGGGACAGGGACGAGCAGTACTTC
>TRBD1|.|TRBJ2-1|TRBV5-1
CASSFPRQGYNEQFF
TGCGCCAGCAGCTTCCCGAGACAGGGGTACAATGAGCAGTTCTTC
>TRBD1|.|TRBJ1-1|TRBV5-4
CASSLGQGVLMNTEAFF
TGTGCCAGCAGCTTGGGACAGGGAGTTTTGATGAACACTGAAGCTTTCTTT
>.|once|TRBJ2-7|TRBV25-1
CASSDTGNYEQYF
TGTGCCAGCAGTGATACAGGTAACTACGAGCAGTACTTC
>.|.|TRBJ2-5|TRBV9
CASSDRDTQETQYF
TGTGCCAGCAGCGACCGGGACACCCAAGAGACCCAGTACTTC
>TRBD1|.|TRBJ2-5|TRBV7-9
CASTWTGSLQETQYF
TGTGCCAGCACCTGGACAGGATCCCTTCAAGAGACCCAGTACTTC